The text below deals with one T cell receptor beta chain. Its antigen is as yet unknown. Trimming removed 6 bases from V and 2 bases from J, with 11 bases in between. The germline V gene has CDR1 MNHEY and CDR2 SMNVEV (reference sequence). The CDR3 extends over 13 amino acids. This entry is derived from a study of T cells in Graves' hyperthyroidism and ophthalmopathy. Study-level background: The authors collected peripheral blood at initial diagnosis, before any treatment. Findings and limits, study-wide: Among clonotypes expanded in thyroid above 0.001, most were also found in blood.

TCR beta CDR3 regions were amplified from RNA. The HTBI primer set was used in a first-round RT-PCR of the TCR CDR3. MiXCR, applied by TCRdb to the multiplex PCR reads, yields one record per CDR3 protein. The data hold hundreds of thousands of distinct CDR3 sequences, with about 20% observed a single time. The clonotype comes from a man aged 40-49 years with Graves' ophthalmopathy. Sequencing input: blood. This chain joins TRBV27 and TRBJ2-7, with a possible D match to TRBD2 (5 bases). CDR3 coding DNA: TGTGCCAGCAGCATCCGAGGGCCCTACGAGCAGTACTTC. Amino acids: CASSIRGPYEQYF.